The clone carrying this TCR beta chain was observed a few times. No antigen is known for it. This entry comes from a study of cytotoxic CD8 clonotypes in ibrutinib-treated CLL. In the study overall: Partial responses numbered around 24 and complete responses 2; after a median approximately 70 months, roughly 15 stayed remitted and roughly twelve progressed. Study-level results: Against age-matched healthy donors, baseline clonality ran higher and tracked circulating CD8+ T-cell counts. Clonality was elevated at ibrutinib response and had returned toward baseline at progression.

TCRdb keeps only in-frame clones here, not all; method: immunoSEQ multiplex PCR. The sample comprises hundreds of thousands of clones, nearly 80% of which are singletons, and about an eighth rests with the top ten. Trimming removed 2 bases from V and 1 base from J; junction bases left unmatched: 3. This CDR3 has 15 amino acids. Germline V gene lookup returns CDR1 MNHEY and CDR2 SVGAGI. This TCR was sampled from a human donor with chronic lymphocytic leukemia. The gene calls are TRBV6-5 and TRBJ2-5; TRBD2 agrees at 8 bases. The specimen comprised PBMCs, sampled after 12 months of ibrutinib treatment. The CDR3 coding sequence is TGTGCCAGCAGTTACAGACTAGCGTTCCAAGAGACCCAGTACTTC. Protein: CASSYRLAFQETQYF.